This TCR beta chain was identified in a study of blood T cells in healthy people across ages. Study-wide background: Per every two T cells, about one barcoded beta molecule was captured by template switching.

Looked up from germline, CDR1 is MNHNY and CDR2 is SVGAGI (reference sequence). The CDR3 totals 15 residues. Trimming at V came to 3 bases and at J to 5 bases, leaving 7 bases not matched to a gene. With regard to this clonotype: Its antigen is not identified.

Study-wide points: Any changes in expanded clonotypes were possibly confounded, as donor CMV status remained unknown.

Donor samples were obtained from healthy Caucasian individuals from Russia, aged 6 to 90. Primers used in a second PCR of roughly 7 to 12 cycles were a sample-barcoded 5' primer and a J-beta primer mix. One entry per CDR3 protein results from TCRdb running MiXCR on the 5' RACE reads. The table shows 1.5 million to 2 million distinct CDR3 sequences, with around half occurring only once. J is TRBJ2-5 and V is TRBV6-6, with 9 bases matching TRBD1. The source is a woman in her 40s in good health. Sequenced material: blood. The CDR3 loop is CASSYQPGQGETQYF. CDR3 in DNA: TGTGCCAGCAGTTATCAGCCGGGACAGGGTGAGACCCAGTACTTC.